This entry lists 8 T cell receptor beta chains sequenced from one sample in a study of cytomegalovirus exposure and HLA in healthy donors. The PCR had 60 Vbeta and 13 Jbeta primers. Sequenced by immunoSEQ multiplex PCR; TCRdb stores in-frame clones only, minus some. The sample lists tens of thousands of clones, 60% to 85% occurring once. The sequenced sample was PBMCs. The receptors stem from a man between 40 and 49 years old in good health and CMV-seronegative.

V and J are TRBV4-1 and TRBJ2-1; 8 bases match TRBD2. The CDR3 is 15 amino acids. CDR1 and CDR2 from the germline V gene are MGHRA and YSYEKL. V lost 4 bases to trimming and J lost 6 bases; unmatched junction nucleotides: 8. Here the CDR3 DNA reads TGCGCCAGCAGCCTAATCGGACTAGCCGCCAATGAGCAGTTCTTC. This gives the protein CASSLIGLAANEQFF.

The V call is TRBV19, the J call TRBJ1-2, with D tentatively TRBD1 (6 bases). Trimming stripped 7 bases from V and 4 bases from J, with 22 bases between. Germline V gene sequence: CDR1 LNHDA, CDR2 SQIVND (reference sequence). The length of the CDR3 is 16 residues. The CDR3 DNA sequence: TGTGCCAGTACCAAACACAGCGGGGGCGCGATCTATGGCTACACCTTC. Amino acid sequence: CASTKHSGGAIYGYTF.

This clone was seen a handful of times. The chain couples TRBV9 to TRBJ1-4, with 7 bases that match TRBD1. V lost 0 bases and J lost 3; bases outside the gene matches: 2. The CDR3 consists of 15 residues. The V gene's germline CDR1 is SGDLS and CDR2 YYNGEE. CDR3 loop: CASSVGQGANEKLFF. Written as DNA, the CDR3 is TGTGCCAGCAGCGTAGGACAGGGAGCTAATGAAAAACTGTTTTTT.

DNA of the CDR3: TGTGCCAGCAGCCCCGGCCAAGCGGGAGGGCCTCGGGAGACCCAGTACTTC. Protein sequence: CASSPGQAGGPRETQYF. The genes are TRBV4-2 and TRBJ2-5, with 10 positions matching TRBD2. Germline V gives CDR1 LGHNA, CDR2 YNFKEQ. This CDR3 spans 17 amino acids. Trimming cost V 4 bases and J 5 bases; bases outside gene matches: 13.

This clone is a singleton in its sample. The genes are TRBV15 and TRBJ2-3, with 12 positions matching TRBD2. J lost 5 bases, V lost 4 bases, and 1 base had no gene match. Germline V gene sequence: CDR1 LNHNV, CDR2 YYDKDF (reference sequence). CDR3 length: 14 residues. CDR3 sequence: CATSKGLAGDTQYF. The CDR3 DNA sequence: TGTGCCACCAGCAAGGGACTAGCGGGAGATACGCAGTATTTT. Combining the CDR3 with reference TRBV15 and TRBJ2-3 gives the whole variable domain DAMVIQNPRYQVTQFGKPVTLSCSQTLNHNVMYWYQQKSSQAPKLLFHYYDKDFNNEADTPDNFQSRRPNTSFCFLDIRSPGLGDTAMYLCATSKGLAGDTQYFGPGTRLTVL.

This chain joins TRBV19 and TRBJ1-5, with TRBD1 matching 7 bases. The V segment lost 6 bases and the J segment 4 bases; nucleotides outside the gene matches: 6. CDR3 size: 14 residues. Germline CDR1 and CDR2: LNHDA and SQIVND (reference sequence). This chain's CDR3 is CASSGTAINQPQHF. Here the CDR3 DNA reads TGTGCCAGTAGCGGGACAGCTATAAATCAGCCCCAGCATTTT. Full variable domain (remainder filled in from reference TRBV19 and TRBJ1-5): DGGITQSPKYLFRKEGQNVTLSCEQNLNHDAMYWYRQDPGQGLRLIYYSQIVNDFQKGDIAEGYSVSREKKESFPLTVTSAQKNPTAFYLCASSGTAINQPQHFGDGTRLSIL.

The V and J genes are TRBV5-1 and TRBJ2-3, with 9 bases lining up with TRBD2. The length of the CDR3 is 16 residues. Germline V gene data show CDR1 as SGHRS and CDR2 as YFSETQ. Trimming took 4 bases from V and 2 from J; bases not matched to a gene: 8. Here the CDR3 reads CASSPEGGRATDTQYF. CDR3 in DNA: TGCGCCAGCAGCCCCGAGGGCGGGAGGGCCACAGATACGCAGTATTTT.

This clone was observed a few times. V gene TRBV18 combines with J gene TRBJ2-3; D remains unclear. The ends were cut back, 3 bases at V and 3 bases at J, with 10 bases in the middle. The germline V gene encodes CDR1 KGHSH and CDR2 LQKENI. The CDR3 is 14 residues long. The CDR3 reads CASSPGQNTDTQYF. The CDR3 DNA follows: TGTGCCAGCTCACCGGGCCAGAATACAGATACGCAGTATTTT.